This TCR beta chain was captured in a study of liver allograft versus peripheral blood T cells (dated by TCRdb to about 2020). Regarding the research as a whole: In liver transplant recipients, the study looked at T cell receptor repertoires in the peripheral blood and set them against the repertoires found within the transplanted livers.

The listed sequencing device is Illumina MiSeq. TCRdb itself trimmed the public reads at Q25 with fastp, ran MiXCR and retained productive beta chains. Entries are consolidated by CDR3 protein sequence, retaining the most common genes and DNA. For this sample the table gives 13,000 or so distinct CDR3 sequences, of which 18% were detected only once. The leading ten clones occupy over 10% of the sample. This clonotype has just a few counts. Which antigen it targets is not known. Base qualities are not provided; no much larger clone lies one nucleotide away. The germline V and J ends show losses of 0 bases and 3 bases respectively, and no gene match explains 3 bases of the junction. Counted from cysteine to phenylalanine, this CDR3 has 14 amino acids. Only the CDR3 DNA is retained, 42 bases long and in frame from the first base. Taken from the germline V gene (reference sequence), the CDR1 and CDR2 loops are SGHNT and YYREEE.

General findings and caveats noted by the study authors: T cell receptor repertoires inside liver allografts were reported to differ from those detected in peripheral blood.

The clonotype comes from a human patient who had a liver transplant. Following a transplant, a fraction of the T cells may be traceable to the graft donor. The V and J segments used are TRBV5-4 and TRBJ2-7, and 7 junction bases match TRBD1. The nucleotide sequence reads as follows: TGTGCCAGCAGCTTGGAGGGACAGAGCTACGAGCAGTACTTC. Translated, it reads CASSLEGQSYEQYF.